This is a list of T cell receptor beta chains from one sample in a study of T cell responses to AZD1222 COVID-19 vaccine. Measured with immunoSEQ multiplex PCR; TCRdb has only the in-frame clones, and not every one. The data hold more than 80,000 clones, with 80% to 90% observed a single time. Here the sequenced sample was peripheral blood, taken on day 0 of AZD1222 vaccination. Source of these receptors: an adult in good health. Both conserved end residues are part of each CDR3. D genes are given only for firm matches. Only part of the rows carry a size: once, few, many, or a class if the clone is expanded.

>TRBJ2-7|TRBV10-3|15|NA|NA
CAISESGGRRLEQYF
TGTGCCATCAGTGAGTCAGGGGGACGAAGGCTCGAGCAGTACTTC
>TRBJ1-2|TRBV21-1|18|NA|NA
CASSKGGRGLTFDYGYTF
TGTGCCAGCAGCAAAGGAGGCAGGGGGCTTACCTTTGACTATGGCTACACCTTC
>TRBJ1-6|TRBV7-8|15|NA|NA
CASSLAWGGDSPLHF
TGTGCCAGCAGCTTAGCGTGGGGTGGGGATTCACCCCTCCACTTT
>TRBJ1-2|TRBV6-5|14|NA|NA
CASNRGDGNYGYTF
TGTGCCAGCAATCGGGGGGACGGAAACTATGGCTACACCTTC
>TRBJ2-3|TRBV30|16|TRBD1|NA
CAWSVGTGSSTDTQYF
TGTGCCTGGAGTGTAGGGACAGGTTCTAGCACAGATACGCAGTATTTT
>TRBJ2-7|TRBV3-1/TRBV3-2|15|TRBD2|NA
CASSQELREGVEQYF
TGTGCCAGCAGCCAAGAGTTGCGGGAGGGGGTCGAGCAGTACTTC
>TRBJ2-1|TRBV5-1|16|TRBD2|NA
CASLRSSGRANNEQFF
TGCGCCAGCTTAAGATCGAGCGGGAGGGCCAACAATGAGCAGTTCTTC
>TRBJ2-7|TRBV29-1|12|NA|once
CSGGYNSYEQYF
TGCAGCGGGGGTTATAACTCCTACGAGCAGTACTTC
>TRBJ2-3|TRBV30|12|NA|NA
CAWTGPGLTQYF
TGTGCCTGGACCGGGCCAGGACTTACGCAGTATTTT
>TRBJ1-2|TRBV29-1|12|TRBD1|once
CSGMTGSGGYTF
TGCAGCGGCATGACAGGGAGTGGTGGCTACACCTTC
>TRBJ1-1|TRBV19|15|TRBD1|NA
CASSIDRTGIAEAFF
TGTGCCAGTAGTATAGATCGGACAGGGATCGCTGAAGCTTTCTTT
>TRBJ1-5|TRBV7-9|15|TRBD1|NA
CASSYGQGPGQPQHF
TGTGCCAGCAGCTACGGACAGGGCCCAGGTCAGCCCCAGCATTTT
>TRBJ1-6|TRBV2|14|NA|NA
CASTPDNFLSPLHF
TGTGCCAGCACCCCGGACAATTTTTTGTCACCCCTCCACTTT
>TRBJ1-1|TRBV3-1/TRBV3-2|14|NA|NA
CASSQWDKGPEAFF
TGTGCCAGCAGCCAATGGGACAAGGGCCCTGAAGCTTTCTTT
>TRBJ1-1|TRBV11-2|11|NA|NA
CASRGNTEAFF
TGTGCCAGCAGGGGGAACACTGAAGCTTTCTTT
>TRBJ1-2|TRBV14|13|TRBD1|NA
CASSRDRGLGYTF
TGTGCCAGCAGTCGAGACAGGGGGCTTGGCTACACCTTC
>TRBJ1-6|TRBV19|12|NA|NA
CAGGSYNSPLHF
TGTGCCGGAGGGTCTTATAATTCACCCCTCCACTTT
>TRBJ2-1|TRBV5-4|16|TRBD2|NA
CASSWGGGGAGNEQFF
TGTGCCAGCAGCTGGGGGGGCGGGGGGGCCGGCAATGAGCAGTTCTTC
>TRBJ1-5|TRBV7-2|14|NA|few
CASSLVYGNQPQHF
TGTGCCAGCAGCTTAGTCTACGGAAATCAGCCCCAGCATTTT
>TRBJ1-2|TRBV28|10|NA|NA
CASSHQDYTF
TGTGCCAGCAGTCACCAGGACTACACCTTC
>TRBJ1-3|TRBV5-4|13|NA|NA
CASSLDRGDTIYF
TGTGCCAGCAGCTTGGATCGAGGTGACACCATATATTTT
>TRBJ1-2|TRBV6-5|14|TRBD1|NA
CASRASGGHYGYTF
TGTGCCAGCAGAGCGTCAGGGGGCCACTATGGCTACACCTTC
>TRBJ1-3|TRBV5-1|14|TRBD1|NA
CASSLGQEGNTIYF
TGCGCCAGCAGCCTAGGACAGGAAGGAAACACCATATATTTT
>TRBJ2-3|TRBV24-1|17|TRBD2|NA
CATSDFELAGGRDTQYF
TGTGCCACCAGTGATTTTGAACTAGCGGGAGGTAGGGATACGCAGTATTTT
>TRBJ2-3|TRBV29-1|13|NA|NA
CSVVEGGSRTQYF
TGCAGCGTTGTGGAGGGGGGATCGAGGACGCAGTATTTT
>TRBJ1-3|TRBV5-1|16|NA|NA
CASSLPSGLGGNTIYF
TGCGCCAGCAGCTTACCTTCAGGGCTAGGTGGAAACACCATATATTTT
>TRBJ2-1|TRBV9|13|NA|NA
CASSERQDNEQFF
TGTGCCAGCAGCGAAAGACAGGACAATGAGCAGTTCTTC
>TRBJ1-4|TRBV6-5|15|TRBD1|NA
CASSQGTGGNEKLFF
TGTGCCAGCAGCCAGGGGACAGGCGGTAATGAAAAACTGTTTTTT
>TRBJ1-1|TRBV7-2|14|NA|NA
CASSFPPMNTEAFF
TGTGCCAGCAGCTTTCCGCCCATGAACACTGAAGCTTTCTTT
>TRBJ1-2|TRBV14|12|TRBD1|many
CASSQGGQGKTF
TGTGCCAGCAGCCAGGGAGGACAGGGCAAAACCTTC
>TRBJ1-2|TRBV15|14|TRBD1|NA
CATSRMGQDYGYTF
TGTGCCACCAGCAGAATGGGACAGGACTATGGCTACACCTTC
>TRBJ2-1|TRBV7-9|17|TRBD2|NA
CASSLARAGGQYNEQFF
TGTGCCAGCAGCTTAGCTCGAGCGGGGGGTCAATACAATGAGCAGTTCTTC
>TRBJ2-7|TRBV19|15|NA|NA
CASSMWGPGVYEQYF
TGTGCCAGTAGTATGTGGGGGCCGGGGGTCTACGAGCAGTACTTC
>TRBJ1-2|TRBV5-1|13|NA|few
CASSLSGVYGYTF
TGCGCCAGCAGCTTATCAGGGGTCTATGGCTACACCTTC
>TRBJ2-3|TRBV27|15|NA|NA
CASSLQDVSTDTQYF
TGTGCCAGCAGTTTACAGGATGTGAGCACAGATACGCAGTATTTT
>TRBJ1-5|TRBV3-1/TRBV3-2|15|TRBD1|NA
CASSLGQGANQPQHF
TGTGCCAGCAGCCTCGGACAGGGGGCAAATCAGCCCCAGCATTTT
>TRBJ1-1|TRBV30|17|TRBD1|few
CAWRGRDRGIVSSEAFF
TGTGCCTGGAGAGGGAGGGACAGGGGAATCGTCAGCTCTGAAGCTTTCTTT
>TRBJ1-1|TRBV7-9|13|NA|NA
CASSLGIGREAFF
TGTGCCAGCAGCTTAGGTATAGGTCGTGAAGCTTTCTTT
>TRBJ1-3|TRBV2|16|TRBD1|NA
CASSAPGGWSGNTIYF
TGTGCCAGCAGTGCCCCAGGGGGCTGGTCCGGAAACACCATATATTTT
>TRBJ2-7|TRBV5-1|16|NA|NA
CASSLLGGPIIYEQYF
TGCGCCAGCAGCTTGCTGGGGGGGCCTATTATCTACGAGCAGTACTTC
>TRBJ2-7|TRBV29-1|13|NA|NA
CSVETAGSYEQYF
TGCAGCGTTGAAACAGCAGGCTCCTACGAGCAGTACTTC
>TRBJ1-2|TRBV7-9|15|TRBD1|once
CASSLGDRANYGYTF
TGTGCCAGCAGCTTAGGAGACAGGGCGAACTATGGCTACACCTTC
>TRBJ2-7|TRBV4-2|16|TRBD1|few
CASSQRSGQGGYEQYF
TGTGCCAGCAGCCAGCGATCGGGACAGGGGGGCTACGAGCAGTACTTC
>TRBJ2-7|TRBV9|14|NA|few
CASSVGGGDREQYF
TGTGCCAGCAGCGTAGGAGGGGGAGACCGTGAGCAGTACTTC
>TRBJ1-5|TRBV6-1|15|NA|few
CASSETGTLNQPQHF
TGTGCCAGCAGTGAAACCGGGACATTAAATCAGCCCCAGCATTTT
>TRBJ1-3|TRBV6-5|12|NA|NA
CASRTGDGTIYF
TGTGCCAGCAGGACAGGCGACGGCACCATATATTTT
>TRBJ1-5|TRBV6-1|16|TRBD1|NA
CASSDSPGQGGQPQHF
TGTGCCAGCAGTGATTCACCGGGACAGGGTGGCCAGCCCCAGCATTTT
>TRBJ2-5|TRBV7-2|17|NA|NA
CASSPRTAGASGETQYF
TGTGCCAGTTCCCCGCGTACGGCGGGGGCATCTGGAGAGACCCAGTACTTC
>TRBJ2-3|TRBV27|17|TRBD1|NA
CASSPLNRGRNTDTQYF
TGTGCCAGCAGCCCCTTGAACAGGGGGAGGAACACAGATACGCAGTATTTT
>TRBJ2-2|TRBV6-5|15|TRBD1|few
CASRRQGLNTGELFF
TGTGCCAGCAGACGACAGGGGCTGAACACCGGGGAGCTGTTTTTT
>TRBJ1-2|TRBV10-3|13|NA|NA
CAISAGFNYGYTF
TGTGCCATCAGTGCGGGGTTTAACTATGGCTACACCTTC
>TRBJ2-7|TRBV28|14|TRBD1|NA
CASSRRTGWSEQYF
TGTGCCAGCAGTCGTCGGACAGGGTGGTCCGAGCAGTACTTC
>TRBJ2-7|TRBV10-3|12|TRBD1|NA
CATGQGSYEQYF
TGTGCCACGGGACAGGGTTCTTACGAGCAGTACTTC
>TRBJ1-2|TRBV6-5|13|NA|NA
CASRNGGVRGYTF
TGTGCCAGCAGGAACGGGGGGGTTCGTGGCTACACCTTC
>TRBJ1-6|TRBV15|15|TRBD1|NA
CATSSHRDRGSPLHF
TGTGCCACCAGCAGCCACCGGGACAGGGGTTCACCCCTCCACTTT
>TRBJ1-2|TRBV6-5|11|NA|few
CASRGRTDYTF
TGTGCCAGCAGAGGGCGGACAGACTACACCTTC
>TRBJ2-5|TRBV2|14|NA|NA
CASSEGQNQETQYF
TGTGCCAGCAGTGAAGGTCAGAACCAAGAGACCCAGTACTTC
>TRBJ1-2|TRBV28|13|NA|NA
CASSSGRGAGYTF
TGTGCCAGCAGCTCCGGCAGGGGCGCTGGCTACACCTTC